The sequence of this TCR beta chain was determined in a study of T cell repertoires in cytomegalovirus infection. Background on the study: Public TCR beta signatures provided an indication of both CMV infection and a matching HLA type. Study-wide findings and caveats: CMV carriers with the relevant HLA were identified by cumulative public TCR beta family frequency. What dominated the ex vivo response were HLA-C-restricted CMV-specific TCR beta clonotypes.

TCRdb re-derived calls from the reads in MiXCR, one entry per CDR3 protein. The sample lists around 490,000 distinct CDR3 sequences, 26% occurring once. V lost 5 bases and J lost 6, with 14 bases in between. The CDR3 loop spans 14 amino acids. CDR1 and CDR2 from the germline V gene are MDHEN and SYDVKM. A word on this clonotype: What it binds is not known.

The sample was PBMCs. The gene calls are TRBV28 and TRBJ1-5; D call uncertain. The sequence was collected from a human donor in good health (CMV status not recorded). Some clones in this sample may be carry-over from other donors' samples. In nucleotides, the CDR3 is TGTGCCAGCAGTCTTGCTGCGGGCGGTCAGCCCCAGCATTTT. As protein: CASSLAAGGQPQHF.